This TCR beta chain derives from a study of blood T cell repertoires in COVID-19. Across the study: Some COVID-19 samples were acute and others convalescent; all came from the United States, Italy and Spain.

Cohorts were assigned according to the clinical history that participants reported. Authors' data handling: Researchers report that nucleated cell counts were estimated from reference gene primer amplification. Using immunoSEQ multiplex PCR, the repertoire was profiled, and TCRdb retains in-frame clones only, with some absent. V and J calls and clone size come straight from that table; D and trimming were deduced from the DNA. The data contain approximately 250,000 clones, 70% to 90% of them singletons. Material: PBMCs or T cells enriched from blood (not recorded which). This TCR derives from a woman in her forties with acute COVID-19.

CDR3 sequence reads: CASSDPGRSEAFF. CDR3 nucleotides: TGTGCCAGCAGTGACCCAGGGAGGAGCGAAGCTTTCTTT. The rearrangement uses TRBV2 and TRBJ1-1; a weak D match, TRBD1 (5 bases). The CDR3 totals 13 residues. CDR1 is SNHLY and CDR2 is FYNNEI in the germline V gene. Deletions cut 3 bases from V and 8 bases from J, with 13 bases between.